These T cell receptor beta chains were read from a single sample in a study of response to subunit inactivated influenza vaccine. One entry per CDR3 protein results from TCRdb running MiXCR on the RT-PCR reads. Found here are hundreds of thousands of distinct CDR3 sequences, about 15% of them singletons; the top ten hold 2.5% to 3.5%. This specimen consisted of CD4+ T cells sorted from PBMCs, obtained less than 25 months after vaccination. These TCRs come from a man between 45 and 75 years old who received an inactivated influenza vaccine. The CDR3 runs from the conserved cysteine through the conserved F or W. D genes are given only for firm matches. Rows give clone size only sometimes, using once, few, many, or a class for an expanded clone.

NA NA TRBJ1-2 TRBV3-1 CASSRPGAYGYTF TGTGCCAGCAGCCGGCCAGGGGCCTATGGCTACACCTTC
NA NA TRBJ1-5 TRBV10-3 CAIKGQSNQPQHF TGTGCCATCAAAGGACAGTCTAATCAGCCCCAGCATTTT
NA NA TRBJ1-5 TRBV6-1 CASSRDHNSNQPQHF TGTGCCAGCAGCCGGGACCATAATAGCAATCAGCCCCAGCATTTT
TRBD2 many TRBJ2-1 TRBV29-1 CSVPSGRLNEQFF TGCAGCGTTCCAAGCGGGAGGTTAAATGAGCAGTTCTTC
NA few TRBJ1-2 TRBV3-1 CASSQGRAYGYTF TGTGCCAGCAGCCAGGGCAGGGCCTATGGCTACACCTTC
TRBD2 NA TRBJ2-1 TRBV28 CASSTLAGRGAGTNEQFF TGTGCCAGCAGTACCCTCGCCGGGCGGGGGGCTGGCACCAATGAGCAGTTCTTC
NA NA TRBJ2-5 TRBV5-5 CASSLSGESQYF TGTGCCAGCAGCTTGTCCGGTGAGAGCCAGTACTTC
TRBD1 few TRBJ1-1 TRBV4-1 CASSQAGTVMNTEAFF TGCGCCAGCAGCCAAGCCGGGACAGTGATGAACACTGAAGCTTTCTTT
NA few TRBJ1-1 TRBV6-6 CASSYSIRGEAFF TGTGCCAGCAGTTACTCGATACGGGGGGAAGCTTTCTTT
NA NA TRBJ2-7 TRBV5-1 CASTPFDRSSYEQYF TGCGCCAGCACCCCCTTCGACCGTAGCTCCTACGAGCAGTACTTC
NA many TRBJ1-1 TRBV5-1 CASSSGTHGGTEAFF TGCGCCAGCAGCTCAGGTACACACGGAGGCACTGAAGCTTTCTTT
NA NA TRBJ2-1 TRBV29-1 CSVAWGQKGNEQFF TGCAGCGTCGCCTGGGGGCAGAAGGGCAATGAGCAGTTCTTC
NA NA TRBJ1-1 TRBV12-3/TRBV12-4 CASSPRDTMNTEAFF TGTGCCAGCAGTCCTCGGGACACAATGAACACTGAAGCTTTCTTT
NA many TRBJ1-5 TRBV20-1 CSAASGDQPQHF TGCAGTGCTGCCTCGGGGGACCAGCCCCAGCATTTT
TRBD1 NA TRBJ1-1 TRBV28 CASSPRQGSTEAFF TGTGCCAGCAGTCCCCGACAGGGTTCCACTGAAGCTTTCTTT
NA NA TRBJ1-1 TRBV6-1 CASTSGSNTEAFF TGTGCCAGCACCTCAGGGAGCAACACTGAAGCTTTCTTT
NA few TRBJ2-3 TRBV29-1 CSVRRAPRDTQYF TGCAGCGTACGCCGGGCTCCAAGGGATACGCAGTATTTT
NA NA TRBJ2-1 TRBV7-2 CASSSLPDNEQFF TGTGCCAGCAGCTCACTACCTGACAATGAGCAGTTCTTC
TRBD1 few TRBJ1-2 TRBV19 CASSEDRRVYGYTF TGTGCCAGTAGTGAGGACAGGCGAGTCTATGGCTACACCTTC
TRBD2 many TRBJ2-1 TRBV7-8 CASSFGGGSYNEQFF TGTGCCAGCAGCTTTGGCGGGGGGTCTTACAATGAGCAGTTCTTC
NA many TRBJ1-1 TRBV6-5 CASKKPGPVTEAFF TGTGCCAGCAAAAAGCCGGGCCCGGTTACTGAAGCTTTCTTT
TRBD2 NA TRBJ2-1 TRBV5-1 CASSFPLAGDENEQFF TGCGCCAGCAGCTTCCCGTTAGCGGGAGACGAGAATGAGCAGTTCTTC
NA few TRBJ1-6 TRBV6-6 CASGTVNSPLHF TGTGCCAGCGGGACGGTCAATTCACCCCTCCACTTT
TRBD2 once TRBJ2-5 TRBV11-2 CASSLGLAGAEYF TGTGCCAGCAGCTTAGGACTAGCGGGGGCCGAGTACTTC
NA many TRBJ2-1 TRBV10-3 CAISAGPGENNEQFF TGTGCCATCAGCGCGGGACCGGGAGAAAACAATGAGCAGTTCTTC
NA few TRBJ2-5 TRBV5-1 CASSLAKPQETQYF TGCGCCAGCAGCTTGGCAAAACCTCAAGAGACCCAGTACTTC
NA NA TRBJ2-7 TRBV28 CASRPGTAVGEQYF TGTGCCAGCAGGCCCGGGACCGCGGTTGGCGAGCAGTACTTC
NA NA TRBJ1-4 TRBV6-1 CATGRDPGASNEKLSF TGTGCCACCGGGCGGGATCCCGGCGCGTCTAATGAAAAACTGTCTTTT
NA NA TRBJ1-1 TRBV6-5 CASRDSDVGGTEAFF TGTGCCAGCAGAGACTCGGACGTAGGAGGCACTGAAGCTTTCTTT
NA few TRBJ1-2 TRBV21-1 CASSKDPPGANYGYTF TGTGCCAGCAGCAAAGACCCCCCGGGCGCTAACTATGGCTACACCTTC
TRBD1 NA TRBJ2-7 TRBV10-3 CAISRGTGGFYEQYF TGTGCCATCAGCCGAGGGACAGGGGGCTTCTACGAGCAGTACTTC
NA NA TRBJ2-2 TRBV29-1 CSVEMRTTGELFF TGCAGCGTTGAAATGCGGACCACCGGGGAGCTGTTTTTT
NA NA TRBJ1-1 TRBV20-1 CSARDNTGSRTEAFF TGCAGTGCTAGAGACAATACAGGGTCTCGAACTGAAGCTTTCTTT
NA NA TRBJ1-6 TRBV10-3 CAISDLYNSPLHF TGTGCCATCAGTGATCTCTATAATTCACCCCTCCACTTT
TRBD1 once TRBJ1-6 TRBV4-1 CASSQADRVLNSPLHF TGCGCCAGCAGCCAAGCGGACAGGGTCCTCAATTCACCCCTCCACTTT
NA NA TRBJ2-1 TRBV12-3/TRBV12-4 CASSSRFVTWEFF TGTGCCAGCAGTTCCCGATTTGTTACTTGGGAGTTCTTC
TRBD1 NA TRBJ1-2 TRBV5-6 CASRLTGTVAYTF TGTGCCAGCAGACTAACCGGGACAGTCGCCTACACCTTC
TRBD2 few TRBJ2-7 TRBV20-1 CSARAPQTSGTIYEQYF TGCAGTGCTAGGGCTCCGCAGACTAGCGGGACTATCTACGAGCAGTACTTC
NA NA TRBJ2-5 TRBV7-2 CASSLGAREETQYF TGTGCCAGCAGCTTAGGGGCCAGAGAAGAGACCCAGTACTTC
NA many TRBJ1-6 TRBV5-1 CASSLVGRRYNSPLHF TGCGCCAGCAGCTTGGTCGGACGGAGATATAATTCACCCCTCCACTTT
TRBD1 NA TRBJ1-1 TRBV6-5 CASSYSTRGRTEAFF TGTGCCAGCAGTTACTCGACCAGGGGGCGGACTGAAGCTTTCTTT
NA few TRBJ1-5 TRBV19 CASSIGGSGAFSNQPQHF TGTGCCAGTAGTATAGGTGGCAGTGGGGCTTTTAGCAATCAGCCCCAGCATTTT
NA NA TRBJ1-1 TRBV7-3 CASSPRGGRTEAFF TGTGCCAGCAGCCCCCGTGGAGGGAGAACTGAAGCTTTCTTT
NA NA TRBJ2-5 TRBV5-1 CASSLEQGPPQETQYF TGCGCCAGCAGCTTGGAACAGGGACCCCCACAAGAGACCCAGTACTTC
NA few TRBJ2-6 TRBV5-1 CASTTGTTGANVLTF TGCGCCAGCACGACAGGGACTACTGGGGCCAACGTCCTGACTTTC
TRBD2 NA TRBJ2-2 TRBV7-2 CASSYGLGLASPGELFF TGTGCCAGCAGCTACGGTTTGGGACTAGCGTCCCCCGGGGAGCTGTTTTTT
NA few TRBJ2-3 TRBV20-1 CSARMGGTIADTQYF TGCAGTGCTAGGATGGGGGGCACCATTGCGGATACGCAGTATTTT
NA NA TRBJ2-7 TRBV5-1 CASSWGGLLTYEQYF TGCGCCAGCAGCTGGGGTGGACTCCTGACCTACGAGCAGTACTTC
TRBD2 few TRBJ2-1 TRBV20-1 CSARDLRLAGVWFF TGCAGTGCTAGAGATCTTCGGCTAGCGGGAGTCTGGTTCTTC
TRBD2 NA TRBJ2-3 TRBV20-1 CSPLAGGDTQYF TGCAGTCCACTAGCGGGAGGAGATACGCAGTATTTT
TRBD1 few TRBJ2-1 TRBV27 CASSSRQGGKQFF TGTGCCAGCAGTTCTAGACAGGGTGGAAAGCAGTTCTTC
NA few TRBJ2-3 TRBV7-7 CASSLGQRNTDTQYF TGTGCCAGCAGCTTGGGGCAACGGAACACAGATACGCAGTATTTT
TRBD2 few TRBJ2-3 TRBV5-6 CASSLAGGPSDTQYF TGTGCCAGCAGCTTAGCGGGAGGGCCGTCAGATACGCAGTATTTT
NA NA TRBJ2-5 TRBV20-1 CSALGRSMGETQYF TGCAGTGCTCTCGGACGTTCGATGGGGGAGACCCAGTACTTC
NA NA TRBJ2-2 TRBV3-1 CASGTGTSNTGELFF TGTGCCAGCGGCACCGGGACTTCGAACACCGGGGAGCTGTTTTTT
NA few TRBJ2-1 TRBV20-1 CSAILPRGRGEQFF TGCAGTGCTATCCTCCCCCGGGGCCGGGGTGAGCAGTTCTTC
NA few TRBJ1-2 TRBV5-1 CASSLDSAYGYTF TGCGCCAGCAGCTTGGACAGTGCATATGGCTACACCTTC
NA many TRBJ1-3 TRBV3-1 CASSQGDTRNTIYF TGTGCCAGCAGCCAAGGGGACACAAGAAACACCATATATTTT
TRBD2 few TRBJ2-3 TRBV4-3 CASSPEGTSRDTQYF TGCGCCAGCAGCCCTGAGGGGACTAGCAGAGATACGCAGTATTTT